This TCR beta chain was obtained from a study of cytomegalovirus exposure and HLA in healthy donors. Regarding the study as a whole: Later analysis identified about 18,000 TCR beta sequences associated with HLA alleles, using a false discovery rate threshold of 0.05. Per published accounts, TCR beta sequences correctly predicted the HLA-A and HLA-B alleles of most subjects. Despite most TCR sequences being rare, some public TCRs occurred in many donors. As a later analysis revealed, most CMV-associated TCR beta chains appeared HLA-restricted.

CDR1 is MNHEY and CDR2 is SMNVEV in the germline V gene (reference sequence). Trimming removed 4 bases from V and 5 bases from J, with 8 bases in between. The CDR3 contains 12 residues. Worth noting for this clone: What it binds is unknown.

Use of 60 Vbeta and 13 Jbeta primers characterized the PCR. Produced via immunoSEQ multiplex PCR; TCRdb's table is partial and in-frame only. Here the sample spans over 65,000 clones, 70% to 80% being singletons. Material: PBMCs. The TCR was taken from a middle-aged woman in good health and CMV-seropositive. This chain uses TRBV27 with TRBJ1-1; D gene uncertain. The CDR3 sequence is CASSSPGTEAFF. The CDR3 nucleotides read TGTGCCAGCAGTTCACCGGGGACTGAAGCTTTCTTT.